Included here is one T cell receptor (beta chain) sequence, with context. Some clones are missing from TCRdb's copy, which holds only in-frame ones; the method was immunoSEQ multiplex PCR. The sample gives fewer than 350,000 clones, roughly 88% of which show up once; 1% is in the top ten. This entry is derived from a study of blood T cell repertoires in COVID-19. CDR3 length equals 20 residues. Germline V gene lookup returns CDR1 LGHNT and CDR2 FRNRAP. This sequence was found in a woman aged 30 to 39 who had recovered from COVID-19. Sequencing was carried out using PBMCs or T cells enriched from blood (not recorded which). The chain links TRBV12-5 to TRBJ1-6, with D maybe TRBD1 (6 bases). CDR3 residues: CAGAGGRVVREISYNSPLHF. The CDR3 coding sequence is TGTGCCGGGGCCGGGGGGCGCGTGGTGAGGGAGATATCCTATAATTCACCCCTCCACTTT.